This TCR beta chain was recovered during a study of T cell responses to AZD1222 COVID-19 vaccine. About this clone: Its antigen is currently unknown.

V was trimmed by 0 bases and J by 7 bases, leaving 22 bases between them. The CDR3 totals 17 residues. The germline V gene has CDR1 SGDLS and CDR2 YYNGEE. Sequenced by immunoSEQ multiplex PCR; TCRdb stores in-frame clones only, minus some. Among roughly 150,000 clones listed, 90% were seen once. Findings of the study overall: Baseline seropositives among AZD1222 recipients totaled only 5 to 7. Donors skewed white British and female; clonal diversity was possibly underestimated.

The gene calls are TRBV9 and TRBJ1-1; D uncertain. This TCR was recovered from an adult who received the AZD1222 COVID-19 vaccine. Sequenced here: peripheral blood, sampled 28 days after the second AZD1222 dose. CDR3 sequence: CASSVGGVLGEGNEAFF. CDR3 DNA: TGTGCCAGCAGCGTAGGAGGAGTCCTCGGTGAGGGTAATGAAGCTTTCTTT.